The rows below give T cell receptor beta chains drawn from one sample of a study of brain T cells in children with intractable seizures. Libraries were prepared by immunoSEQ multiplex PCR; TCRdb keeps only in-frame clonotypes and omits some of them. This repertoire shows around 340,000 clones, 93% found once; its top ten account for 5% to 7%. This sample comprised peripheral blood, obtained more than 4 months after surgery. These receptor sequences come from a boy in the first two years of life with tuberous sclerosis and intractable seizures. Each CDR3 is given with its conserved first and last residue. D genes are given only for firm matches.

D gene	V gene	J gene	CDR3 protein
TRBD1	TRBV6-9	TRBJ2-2	CASTSIRTGARTGELFF
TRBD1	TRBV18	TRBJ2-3	CASSRAGGADTQYF
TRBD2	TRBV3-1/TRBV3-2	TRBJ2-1	CASSRSSGGASSYNEQFF
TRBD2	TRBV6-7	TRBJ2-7	CASSYLPSGRDLEQYF
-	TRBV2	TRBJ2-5	CASSPLSSDTQETQYF
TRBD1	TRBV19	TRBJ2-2	CATDQGTESTGELFF
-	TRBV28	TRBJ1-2	CASSLQGRSYGYTF
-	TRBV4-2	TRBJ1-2	CASSQEVSTYGYTF
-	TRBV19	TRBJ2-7	CASSIQDRASYEQYF
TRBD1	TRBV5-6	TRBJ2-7	CASSEDHRGHYEQYF
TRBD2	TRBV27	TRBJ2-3	CASSLSPLAGTDTQYF
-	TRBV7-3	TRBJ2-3	CASTELLTDTQYF
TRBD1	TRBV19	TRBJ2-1	CASSSGTGSYNEQFF
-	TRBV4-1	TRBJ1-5	CASSRDGNNQPQHF
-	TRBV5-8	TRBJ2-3	CASSFTSRPRDTQYF
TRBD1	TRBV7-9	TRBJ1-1	CASSLRTGGTPEAFF
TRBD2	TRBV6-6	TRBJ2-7	CASSYHTSGYEQYF
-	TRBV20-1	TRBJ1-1	CSASRSSTRVGTEAFF
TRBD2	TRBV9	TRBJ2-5	CASSVGLAGDEETQYF
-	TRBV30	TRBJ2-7	CAWRMTNSYEQYF
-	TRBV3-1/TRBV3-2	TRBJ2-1	CASMASSYNEQFF
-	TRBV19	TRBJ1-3	CASSTPRGSGNTIYF
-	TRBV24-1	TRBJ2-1	CATSDWGDEQFF
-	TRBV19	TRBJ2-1	CASTWGAYNEQFF
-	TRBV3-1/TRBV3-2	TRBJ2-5	CASRGRETQYF
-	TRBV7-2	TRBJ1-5	CASSFRDLQPQHF
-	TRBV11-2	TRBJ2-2	CASSLDNLGVTNTGELFF
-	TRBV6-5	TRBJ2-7	CASSTAPGTVYEQYF
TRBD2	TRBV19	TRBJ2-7	CASSATGTSGSYEQYF
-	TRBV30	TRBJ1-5	CAWSMTAWGNQPQHF
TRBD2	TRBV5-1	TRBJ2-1	CASSFRSGTSGGAYNEQFF
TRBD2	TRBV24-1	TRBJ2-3	CATSDSAAGGPTDTQYF
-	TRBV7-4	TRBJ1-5	CASSLDVGLRHPLCSNQPQHF
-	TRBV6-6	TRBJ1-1	CASSYWDGLNTEAFF
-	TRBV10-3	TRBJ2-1	CAISGDSLWFF
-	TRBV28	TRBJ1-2	CASSYRRKMDYGYTF
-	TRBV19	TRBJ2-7	CASSIGTSSSYEQYF
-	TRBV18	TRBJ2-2	CASSPPLPGELFF
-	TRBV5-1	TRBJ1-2	CASHLGSSPPLYGYTF
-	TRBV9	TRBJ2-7	CASSVDPIGGASYEQYF
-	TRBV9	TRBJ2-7	CASSVGGIGYEQYF
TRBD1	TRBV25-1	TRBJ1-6	CASSEYWGQGDSPLHF
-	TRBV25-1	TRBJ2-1	CASSGQGNEQFF
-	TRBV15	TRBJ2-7	CATSRKNRDEQYF
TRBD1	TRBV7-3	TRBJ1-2	CASSSGQGYGYTF
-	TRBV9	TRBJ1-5	CASSVGTSNQPQHF